Sequencing of this T cell receptor beta chain was carried out in a study of beta chain features in type 1 diabetes. The V gene end was trimmed by 8 bases and the J gene end by 6 bases; junction bases not matched to a gene: 8. The CDR3 covers 13 residues. Germline V gene data show CDR1 as MNHEY and CDR2 as SVGAGI. CD4+ naive, central memory, regulatory and stem cell-like memory cells were sorted via CD45RO/CCR7/CD25/CD127/CD95/CD27. Regarding this clone: What it recognizes is unknown.

Study-wide results and caveats: For Type 1 diabetes patients, all four CD4+ subsets carried TCRB CDR3s that were moderately but significantly shorter.

Investigators reverse transcribed all isolated RNA, so they sequenced expressed TCRB transcripts. The protocol was immunoSEQ multiplex PCR, while the TCRdb copy is restricted to in-frame clones and leaves out a portion. The sample comprises roughly 240,000 clones, around 24% of which are singletons, and roughly 0.011% rests with the top ten. Sequenced sample: naive CD4+ T cells from blood. The rearrangement links TRBV6-5 to TRBJ1-1; 8 bases line up with TRBD1. The TCR was taken from a young woman with type 1 diabetes. This chain's CDR3 is CASRQGASAEAFF. CDR3 nucleotide sequence: TGTGCCAGCCGTCAGGGGGCTAGTGCTGAAGCTTTCTTT.